One and the same sample provided the 17 T cell receptor beta chains below, sequenced in a study of cytomegalovirus exposure and HLA in healthy donors. PCR involved 60 Vbeta and 13 Jbeta primers. Using immunoSEQ multiplex PCR, the repertoire was profiled, and TCRdb retains in-frame clones only, with some absent. This table has 68,000 or so clones, approximately 75% appearing once. Specimen: PBMCs. These receptors originate from a human donor in good health.

The rearrangement links TRBV29-1 to TRBJ2-7; 8 nucleotides agree with TRBD1. There are 13 residues in the CDR3. V shed 6 bases and J 3 bases; nucleotides not matched to a gene: 7. CDR1 is SQVTM, CDR2 ANQGSEA, per germline. The CDR3 spells CSVAGTGYYEQYF. CDR3 sequence (DNA): TGCAGCGTCGCCGGGACAGGTTACTACGAGCAGTACTTC.

This clone was picked up a small number of times. The sample carries other DNA sequences with the same CDR3. J is TRBJ2-1 and V is TRBV2, with TRBD2 identical over 11 bases. From germline, CDR1 is SNHLY and CDR2 FYNNEI. V shed 4 bases, J shed 2 bases, and the junction held 1 base outside the gene matches. This CDR3 region has 15 residues. CDR3 residues: CASSATSGAYNEQFF. CDR3 bases: TGTGCCAGCAGTGCGACTAGCGGGGCCTACAATGAGCAGTTCTTC.

This chain connects TRBV6-5 to TRBJ1-5; 10 bases are shared with TRBD1. Losses at the gene ends were 6 bases for V and 6 bases for J; bases not matched to a gene: 5. From germline, CDR1 is MNHEY and CDR2 SVGAGI. There are 14 residues in the CDR3. This CDR3 reads CASSPGTGVQPQHF. CDR3 DNA sequence: TGTGCCAGCAGCCCAGGGACAGGGGTTCAGCCCCAGCATTTT.

The chain uses TRBV5-1 and TRBJ1-4; D is unclear. V gave up 3 bases and J gave up 0 bases, with 6 bases separating them. CDR1 is SGHRS, CDR2 YFSETQ, per germline. The CDR3 extends over 14 amino acids. In nucleotides, the CDR3 is TGCGCCAGCAGCTCGGGGACAACTAATGAAAAACTGTTTTTT. Translated: CASSSGTTNEKLFF.

The chain joins TRBV5-5 to TRBJ2-3; 8 bases line up with TRBD1. Germline loops: CDR1 SGHKS, CDR2 YYEKEE (reference sequence). The V segment lost 2 bases and the J segment 3 bases; nucleotides outside the gene matches: 5. This CDR3 spans 15 amino acids. The CDR3 sequence: CASSFRGRSTDTQYF. Here the CDR3 DNA reads TGTGCCAGCAGCTTCAGGGGGCGCTCGACAGATACGCAGTATTTT. Together with reference TRBV5-5 and TRBJ2-3, the CDR3 gives the full variable domain: DAGVTQSPTHLIKTRGQQVTLRCSPISGHKSVSWYQQVLGQGPQFIFQYYEKEERGRGNFPDRFSARQFPNYSSELNVNALLLGDSALYLCASSFRGRSTDTQYFGPGTRLTVL.

The J gene is TRBJ2-7, the V gene TRBV19, with TRBD2 matching over 14 bases. This CDR3 comprises 17 residues. After removal of 3 bases from V and 2 bases from J, the junction contained 6 bases not matched to a gene. The germline V gene encodes CDR1 LNHDA and CDR2 SQIVND (reference sequence). For the CDR3, the DNA is TGTGCCAGTAGTATCGGACTAGCGGGGGGACTCACCTACGAGCAGTACTTC. Its translation is CASSIGLAGGLTYEQYF. Using reference TRBV19 and TRBJ2-7 for the parts outside the CDR3, the full variable domain is DGGITQSPKYLFRKEGQNVTLSCEQNLNHDAMYWYRQDPGQGLRLIYYSQIVNDFQKGDIAEGYSVSREKKESFPLTVTSAQKNPTAFYLCASSIGLAGGLTYEQYFGPGTRLTVT.

The rearrangement links TRBV10-3 to TRBJ2-2; TRBD1 agrees at 9 bases. The V and J ends lost 5 bases and 2 bases, in that order; junction bases with no gene match: 3. CDR1 and CDR2 from the germline V gene are ENHRY and SYGVKD. The CDR3 length is 15 residues. The CDR3 sequence is CAISTGGVNTGELFF. CDR3 in DNA: TGTGCCATCAGTACAGGGGGCGTCAACACCGGGGAGCTGTTTTTT.

J is TRBJ1-4 and V is TRBV6-5; TRBD1 matches 7 bases. This CDR3 comprises 13 residues. Germline V gives CDR1 MNHEY, CDR2 SVGAGI. J was trimmed by 6 bases and V by 8 bases; bases with no gene match: 6. CDR3 sequence (DNA): TGTGCCAGCCAAAGGGGGCCGGATGAAAAACTGTTTTTT. It encodes CASQRGPDEKLFF.

The gene calls are TRBV5-4 and TRBJ2-3, with 10 bases aligning to TRBD2. V dropped 2 bases and J dropped 9; count of bases not matched to a gene: 12. Germline V gene lookup returns CDR1 SGHNT and CDR2 YYREEE (reference sequence). This CDR3 has 16 amino acids. The CDR3 here is CASSLGSGGAGWTQYF. In DNA form, the CDR3 reads TGTGCCAGCAGCTTAGGGAGCGGGGGGGCCGGTTGGACGCAGTATTTT.

V is TRBV7-9 and J is TRBJ1-1, with 7 bases fitting TRBD1. Germline V lookup: CDR1 SEHNR, CDR2 FQNEAQ (reference sequence). This CDR3 is built from 14 residues. J lost 4 bases, V lost 5 bases, and 7 bases had no gene match. The CDR3 DNA follows: TGTGCCAGCAGCGTGACAGGGATCCTCACTGAAGCTTTCTTT. It codes for CASSVTGILTEAFF.

This chain joins TRBV19 and TRBJ2-7, with D perhaps matching TRBD2 (5 bases). CDR1 and CDR2 from the germline V gene are LNHDA and SQIVND (reference sequence). This CDR3 is built from 15 residues. V lost 1 base, J lost 6 bases, and 16 bases lay in between. This CDR3 is CASSIGRGQEVEQYF. The CDR3 DNA reads TGTGCCAGTAGTATAGGAAGAGGGCAGGAGGTCGAGCAGTACTTC.

The rearrangement uses TRBV7-9 and TRBJ2-7, with TRBD1 identical over 11 bases. CDR1 and CDR2 from the germline V gene are SEHNR and FQNEAQ (reference sequence). CDR3 length equals 16 residues. Trimming at V came to 5 bases and at J to 1 base, leaving 7 bases not matched to a gene. CDR3 sequence: CASSQGQGATSYEQYF. The DNA for the CDR3 is TGTGCCAGCAGCCAAGGACAGGGGGCTACGTCCTACGAGCAGTACTTC.

The genes are TRBV30 and TRBJ2-1; D ambiguous. This CDR3 contains 12 residues. Germline-derived CDR1 and CDR2 are GTSNPN and SVGIG (reference sequence). Trimming left V 2 bases short and J 9 bases short, with 11 bases between. The CDR3 protein is CAWSPRPGEQFF. The CDR3 nucleotides are TGTGCCTGGAGTCCCAGGCCTGGTGAGCAGTTCTTC. The entire variable domain, with the rest obtained from reference TRBV30 and TRBJ2-1, is as follows: SQTIHQWPATLVQPVGSPLSLECTVEGTSNPNLYWYRQAAGRGLQLLFYSVGIGQISSEVPQNLSASRPQDRQFILSSKKLLLSDSGFYLCAWSPRPGEQFFGPGTRLTVL.

To note about this clone: A read error may produce the germline difference seen at one junction end. The chain carries TRBV27 and TRBJ1-2, with a weak D call TRBD1 (5 bases). CDR3 size: 13 residues. Germline CDR1 and CDR2: MNHEY and SMNVEV (reference sequence). The CDR3 is CASTDRVEYGYPF. In nucleotides, the CDR3 is TGTGCCAGCACCGACAGAGTGGAGTATGGCTACCCCTTC.

This clone showed up just a few times. V and J are TRBV28 and TRBJ1-5; a possible D gene is TRBD1 (6 bases). Between the trimmed V and J ends, which lost 5 bases and 1 base, there was a span of 15 bases. CDR1 and CDR2 (germline): MDHEN, SYDVKM. The CDR3 covers 16 residues. Here the CDR3 DNA reads TGTGCCAGCAGTCTCCAGACAGGATTAAGCAATCAGCCCCAGCATTTT. As protein: CASSLQTGLSNQPQHF. Looking up the rest from reference TRBV28 and TRBJ1-5 gives the full variable domain: DVKVTQSSRYLVKRTGEKVFLECVQDMDHENMFWYRQDPGLGLRLIYFSYDVKMKEKGDIPEGYSVSREKKERFSLILESASTNQTSMYLCASSLQTGLSNQPQHFGDGTRLSIL.

This chain uses TRBV5-1 with TRBJ1-4; TRBD1 matches 7 bases. The CDR3 covers 15 residues. Germline V gives CDR1 SGHRS, CDR2 YFSETQ. V gave up 0 bases and J gave up 5 bases; unmatched junction bases: 4. CDR3 region: CASSLGDRLNEKLFF. The CDR3 DNA reads as TGCGCCAGCAGCTTGGGGGACAGACTAAATGAAAAACTGTTTTTT.

For the CDR3, the DNA is TGTGCCAGCGCGGGGGGCCTGTGGAATGAGCAGTTCTTC. It yields the protein CASAGGLWNEQFF. The chain is built from TRBV6-1 and TRBJ2-1, with TRBD2 identical over 8 bases. The CDR3 covers 13 residues. V trimming: 8 bases; J trimming: 7 bases; junction bases outside the gene matches: 7. Germline V CDR1 and CDR2: MNHNS, SASEGT.